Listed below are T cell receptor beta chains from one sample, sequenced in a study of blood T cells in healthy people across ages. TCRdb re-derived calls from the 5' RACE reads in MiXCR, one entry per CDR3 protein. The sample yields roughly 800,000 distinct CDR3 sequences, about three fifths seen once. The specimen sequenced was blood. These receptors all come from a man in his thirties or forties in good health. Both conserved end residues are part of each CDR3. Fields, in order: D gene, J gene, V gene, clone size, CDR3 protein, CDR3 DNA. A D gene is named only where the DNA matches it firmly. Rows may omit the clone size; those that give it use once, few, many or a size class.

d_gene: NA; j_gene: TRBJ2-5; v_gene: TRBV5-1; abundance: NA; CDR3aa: CASAPRVQETQYF; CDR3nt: TGCGCCAGCGCCCCCCGCGTCCAAGAGACCCAGTACTTC
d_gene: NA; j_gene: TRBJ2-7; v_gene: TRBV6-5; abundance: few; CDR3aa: CASAWGVGGYEQYF; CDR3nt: TGTGCCAGCGCTTGGGGAGTGGGGGGCTACGAGCAGTACTTC
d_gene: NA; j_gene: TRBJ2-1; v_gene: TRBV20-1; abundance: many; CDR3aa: CSAKGWNEQFF; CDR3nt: TGCAGTGCTAAGGGGTGGAATGAGCAGTTCTTC
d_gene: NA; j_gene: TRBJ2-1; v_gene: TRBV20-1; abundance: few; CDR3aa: CSAAPRTNNEQFF; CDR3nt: TGCAGTGCTGCTCCGAGGACCAACAATGAGCAGTTCTTC
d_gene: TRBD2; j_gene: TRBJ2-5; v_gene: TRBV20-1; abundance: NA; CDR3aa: CSARRTSGMETQYF; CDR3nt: TGCAGTGCTAGAAGGACTAGCGGGATGGAGACCCAGTACTTC
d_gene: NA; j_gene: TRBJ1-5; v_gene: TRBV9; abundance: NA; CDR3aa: CASSPGGMSNQPQHF; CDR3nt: TGTGCCAGCAGCCCCGGGGGAATGAGCAATCAGCCCCAGCATTTT
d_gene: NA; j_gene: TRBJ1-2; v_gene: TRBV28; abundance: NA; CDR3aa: CASELPGGARGYTF; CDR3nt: TGTGCCAGCGAGCTTCCCGGGGGGGCAAGGGGCTACACCTTC
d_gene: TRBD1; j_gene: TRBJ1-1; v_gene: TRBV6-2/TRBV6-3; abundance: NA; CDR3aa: CASSPKTGGEAFF; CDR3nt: TGTGCCAGCAGCCCTAAGACAGGGGGTGAAGCTTTCTTT
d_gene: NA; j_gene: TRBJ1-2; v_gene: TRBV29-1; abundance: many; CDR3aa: CSVVEETNYGYTF; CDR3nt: TGCAGCGTTGTGGAAGAAACTAACTATGGCTACACCTTC
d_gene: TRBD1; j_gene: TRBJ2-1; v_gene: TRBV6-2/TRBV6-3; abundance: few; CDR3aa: CASSYSRDRGPEQFF; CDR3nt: TGTGCCAGCAGTTACTCGAGGGACAGGGGGCCTGAGCAGTTCTTC
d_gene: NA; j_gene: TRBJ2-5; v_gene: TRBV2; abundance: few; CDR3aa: CASTPLRGDEQYF; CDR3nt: TGTGCCAGCACTCCCCTACGGGGAGATGAGCAGTACTTC
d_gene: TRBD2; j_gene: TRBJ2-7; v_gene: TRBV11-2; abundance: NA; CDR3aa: CASSLAGLAPYNEQYF; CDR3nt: TGTGCCAGCAGCTTAGCGGGACTAGCGCCTTACAATGAGCAGTACTTC
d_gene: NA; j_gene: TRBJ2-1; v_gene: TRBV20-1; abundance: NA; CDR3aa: CSARESLESSYNEQFF; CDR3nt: TGCAGTGCTAGAGAATCCTTGGAGAGCTCCTACAATGAGCAGTTCTTC
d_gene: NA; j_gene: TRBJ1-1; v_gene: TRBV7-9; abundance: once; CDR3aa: CASSPPRGVVEAFF; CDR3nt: TGTGCCAGCAGCCCCCCCCGGGGGGTAGTTGAAGCTTTCTTT
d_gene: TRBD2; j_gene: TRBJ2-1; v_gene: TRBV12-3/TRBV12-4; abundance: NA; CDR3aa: CASSPEAGAIYNEQFF; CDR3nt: TGTGCCAGCAGCCCTGAAGCGGGGGCTATTTACAATGAGCAGTTCTTC
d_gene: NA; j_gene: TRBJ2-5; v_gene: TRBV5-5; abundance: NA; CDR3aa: CASSLRDGPYEQYF; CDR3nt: TGTGCCAGCAGCCTCCGGGACGGCCCCTACGAGCAGTACTTT
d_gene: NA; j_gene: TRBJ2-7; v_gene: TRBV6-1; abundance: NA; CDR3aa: CASRPDTKAYEQYF; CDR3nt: TGTGCCAGCAGACCCGATACCAAGGCCTACGAGCAGTACTTC
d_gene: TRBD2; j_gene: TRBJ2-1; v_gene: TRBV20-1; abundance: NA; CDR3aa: CSARGASGKSSYNEQFF; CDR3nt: TGCAGTGCTAGGGGAGCTAGCGGGAAGAGCTCCTACAATGAGCAGTTCTTC
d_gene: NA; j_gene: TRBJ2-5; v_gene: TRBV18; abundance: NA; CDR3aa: CASSPPMAEQYF; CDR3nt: TGTGCCAGCTCACCACCGATGGCTGAGCAGTACTTC
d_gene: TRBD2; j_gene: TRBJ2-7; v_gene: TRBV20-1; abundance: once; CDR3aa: CSARDLRTSGGTTYEQYF; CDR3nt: TGCAGTGCTAGAGATCTTCGGACTAGCGGGGGGACTACCTACGAGCAGTACTTC
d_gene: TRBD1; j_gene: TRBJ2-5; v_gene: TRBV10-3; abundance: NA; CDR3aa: CAIGSSQGAVETQYF; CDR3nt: TGTGCCATCGGATCCTCACAGGGGGCTGTGGAGACCCAGTACTTC
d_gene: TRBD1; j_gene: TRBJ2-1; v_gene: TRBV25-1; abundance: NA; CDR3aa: CASSESGTDNEQFF; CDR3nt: TGTGCCAGCAGTGAATCAGGGACAGACAATGAGCAGTTCTTC
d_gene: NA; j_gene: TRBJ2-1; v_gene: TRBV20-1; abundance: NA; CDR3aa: CSARGLGNEQFF; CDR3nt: TGCAGTGCTAGAGGTCTCGGGAATGAGCAGTTCTTC